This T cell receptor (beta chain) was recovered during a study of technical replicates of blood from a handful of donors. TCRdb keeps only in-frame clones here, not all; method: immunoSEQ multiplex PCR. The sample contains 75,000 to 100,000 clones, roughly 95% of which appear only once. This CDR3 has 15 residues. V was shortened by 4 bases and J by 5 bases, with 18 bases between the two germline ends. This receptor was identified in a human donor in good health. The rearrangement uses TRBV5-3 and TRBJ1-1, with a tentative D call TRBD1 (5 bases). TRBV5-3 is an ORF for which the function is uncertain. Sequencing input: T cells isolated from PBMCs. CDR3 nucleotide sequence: TGTGCCAGAAGCCCTGGGGATAAGGGGAATACTGAAGCTTTCTTT. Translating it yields CARSPGDKGNTEAFF.